These 17 T cell receptor beta chains were sequenced from one sample in a study of human T cells and chemical hapten exposure. Time point meaning: pre-sensitization, week 0. Treatment of the sample: therapeutic diphenylcyclopropenone sensitization with weekly scalp DPC. TCRdb re-called the RACE reads through MiXCR, storing one row per CDR3 protein. This table holds 240,000 or so distinct CDR3 sequences, 7.5% to 10% found once. Sequencing was performed on whole blood, taken in connection with sensitization to the hapten diphenylcyclopropenone (DPC). These receptors were obtained from a woman aged 40 to 50 with alopecia areata. Some clones in this sample may be carry-over from other donors' samples.

This clonotype was counted a few times. CDR3 sequence (DNA): TGTGCCAGCAGTATTGGGACTAGTAGTTACAATGAGCAGTTCTTC. Amino acids: CASSIGTSSYNEQFF. The gene calls are TRBV28 and TRBJ2-1; 8 nucleotides match TRBD2. The J segment lost 4 bases and the V segment lost 5 bases, leaving 7 bases of the junction unmatched. The V gene's germline CDR1 is MDHEN and CDR2 SYDVKM. CDR3 length: 15 amino acids.

This chain uses TRBV10-2 with TRBJ2-1; tentative D call: TRBD1 (6 bases). Trimming stripped 4 bases from V and 12 bases from J, with 13 bases between. In germline, CDR1 is WSHSY, CDR2 SAAADI. The CDR3 sequence is 12 residues long. Here the CDR3 DNA reads TGCGCCAGCAGTGTGGCACAGGGTAGGCAGTTCTTC. The encoded protein is CASSVAQGRQFF.

The V gene is TRBV6-6, the J gene TRBJ2-6; no reliable D call. The CDR3 runs 14 residues. Germline V gene lookup returns CDR1 MNHNY and CDR2 SVGAGI (reference sequence). V gave up 10 bases and J gave up 1 base, with 11 bases separating them. CDR3 bases: TGTGCCACCCAACTGCCTTCTGGGGCCAACGTCCTGACTTTC. It is translated as CATQLPSGANVLTF.

This clonotype was found a few times. This chain links TRBV6-2 or TRBV6-3 with TRBJ2-6; possibly TRBD1 for D (7 bases). The CDR3 runs to 17 residues. The V gene's germline CDR1 is MNHEY and CDR2 SVGEGT. The germline V and J ends were trimmed by 6 bases and 4 bases, with 19 bases remaining between them. In DNA, the CDR3 is TGTGCCAGCAGGGGGACAGCGGGCGATCCGGGGGCCAACGTCCTGACTTTC. It specifies CASRGTAGDPGANVLTF.

The rearrangement joins TRBV12-3 or TRBV12-4 to TRBJ2-2, with D perhaps matching TRBD2 (5 bases). The CDR3 length is 14 residues. The V end was cut by 3 bases, the J end by 7 bases, with 12 bases between. The CDR3 DNA follows: TGTGCCAGCAGTTTCGTAGCGTGGGGCGGGGAGCTGTTTTTT. Translation gives CASSFVAWGGELFF.

This clonotype was found a few times. V is TRBV28 and J is TRBJ2-1; the D is unclear. The germline V gene has CDR1 MDHEN and CDR2 SYDVKM. This CDR3 comprises 14 residues. V was shortened by 5 bases and J by 0 bases, with 8 bases between the two germline ends. CDR3 coding DNA: TGTGCCAGCAGTAACATCCGCTCCTACAATGAGCAGTTCTTC. It is translated as CASSNIRSYNEQFF.

The V call is TRBV6-5, the J call TRBJ2-5; D is unclear. CDR1 and CDR2 (germline): MNHEY, SVGAGI. The CDR3 runs 14 residues. The V end was cut by 0 bases, the J end by 0 bases, with 5 bases between. DNA for the CDR3: TGTGCCAGCAGTTACTCGATGGACCAAGAGACCCAGTACTTC. It encodes CASSYSMDQETQYF.

This clonotype was counted many times. The chain is built from TRBV12-3 or TRBV12-4 and TRBJ2-3; D is ambiguous. This CDR3 region has 17 residues. Trimming removed 1 base at V and 2 bases at J, with 16 bases between. The CDR3 coding sequence is TGTGCCAGCAGTTTAGGGGTTCTACCCAGTTTCACAGATACGCAGTATTTT. Translating gives CASSLGVLPSFTDTQYF.

This clonotype was counted only a few times. The rearrangement joins TRBV29-1 to TRBJ2-7, with TRBD1 matching over 8 bases. The ends lost 4 bases at V and 1 base at J; junction bases unmatched: 6. This CDR3 comprises 14 residues. In germline, CDR1 is SQVTM, CDR2 ANQGSEA. In nucleotides, the CDR3 is TGCAGCGTTGGAGGGCAGGGGGCATCCTACGAGCAGTACTTC. It codes for CSVGGQGASYEQYF.

This clonotype turned up a few times. The genes are TRBV24-1 and TRBJ2-5; D possibly corresponds to TRBD2 (7 bases). This CDR3 is 17 amino acids long. Germline CDR1 reads KGHDR; CDR2 reads SFDVKD. Trimming pared 5 bases from V and 2 bases from J, leaving 20 bases between. Written as DNA, the CDR3 is TGTGCCACCAGTGGCGGGAGAGGGGGTTCCCAACAAGAGACCCAGTACTTC. Translated: CATSGGRGGSQQETQYF.

This clonotype has just a few counts. The chain recombines TRBV5-1 with TRBJ2-2, with TRBD2 identical over 7 bases. Germline CDR1 reads SGHRS; CDR2 reads YFSETQ. CDR3 length equals 14 residues. After removal of 8 bases from V and 5 bases from J, the junction contained 9 bases not matched to a gene. CDR3 amino acids: CASSREEATGELFF. CDR3 in DNA: TGCGCCAGTTCCCGGGAGGAGGCAACCGGGGAGCTGTTTTTT.

This clonotype was seen ten or more times. The chain recombines TRBV19 with TRBJ2-2; D is undetermined. The CDR3 length is 14 residues. Germline V gene data show CDR1 as LNHDA and CDR2 as SQIVND (reference sequence). The ends were cut back, 7 bases at V and 0 bases at J, with 9 bases in the middle. This CDR3 reads CASMEVANTGELFF. The CDR3 DNA reads TGTGCCAGTATGGAAGTGGCGAACACCGGGGAGCTGTTTTTT.

The CDR3, as DNA: TGTGCCACCAGTGGACTCAGTAGCAATCAGCCCCAGCATTTT. Its translation is CATSGLSSNQPQHF. This chain connects TRBV24-1 to TRBJ1-5, with unresolved D. The CDR3 runs 14 residues. V shed 5 bases and J shed 0 bases, with 7 bases lying between them. CDR1 is KGHDR, CDR2 SFDVKD, per germline.

The rearrangement joins TRBV28 to TRBJ2-1, with 11 nucleotides matching TRBD2. The germline CDR1 and CDR2 sequences are MDHEN and SYDVKM. Trimming took 7 bases from V and 6 from J; bases not matched to a gene: 14. This CDR3 contains 17 residues. CDR3 sequence reads: CASTPSGFSGRGNEQFF. In DNA form, the CDR3 reads TGTGCCAGCACACCCAGTGGGTTTAGCGGGAGGGGCAATGAGCAGTTCTTC.

This clonotype was observed at least ten times. V and J are TRBV20-1 and TRBJ2-1; tentatively, D is TRBD1 (5 bases). This CDR3 contains 15 residues. Trimming stripped 5 bases from V and 0 bases from J, with 14 bases between. CDR1 is DFQATT and CDR2 is SNEGSKA in the germline V gene (reference sequence). The chain's CDR3 is CSADSGLSSYNEQFF. In DNA, the CDR3 is TGCAGTGCTGACTCAGGGTTAAGCTCCTACAATGAGCAGTTCTTC.

V is TRBV4-3 and J is TRBJ1-1, with D uncertain. Between the trimmed V and J ends, which lost 1 base and 3 bases, there was a span of 6 bases. This CDR3 spans 13 amino acids. The germline V gene has CDR1 LGHNA and CDR2 YSLEER. CDR3 sequence reads: CASSQGSHTEAFF. The CDR3 DNA reads as TGCGCCAGCAGCCAAGGATCTCACACTGAAGCTTTCTTT.

Only a few counts were recorded for this clonotype. The chain recombines TRBV6-2 or TRBV6-3 with TRBJ2-7; no firm D call. Trimming pared 5 bases from V and 0 bases from J, leaving 8 bases between. From germline, CDR1 is MNHEY and CDR2 SVGEGT. There are 13 residues in the CDR3. The CDR3 region is CASSRGYSYEQYF. CDR3 nucleotide sequence: TGTGCCAGCAGTCGAGGTTACTCCTACGAGCAGTACTTC.